The source of this T cell receptor (beta chain) is a study of shared clonotypes between healthy human individuals. CDR1 SGHNT and CDR2 YENEEA come from the germline V gene. The CDR3 loop spans 15 amino acids. The V and J ends lost 5 bases and 5 bases, in that order; junction bases with no gene match: 5. Using immunoSEQ multiplex PCR, the repertoire was profiled, and TCRdb retains in-frame clones only, with some absent. The sample has 2 million to 2.5 million clones; roughly 95% are singletons. Worth noting for this clone: Its antigen is not known.

Study-wide points: Clonotype sharing among donors likely depends on sequencing depth. It was the non-shared clonotypes that had lower generation probabilities than clonotypes shared by all four donors.

Sequenced sample: naive CD4+ T cells sorted from blood. The sample's subset: CD45RA+ positively selected. This sequence was found in a young man in good health. This chain joins TRBV11-3 and TRBJ2-1, with 11 bases matching TRBD2. CDR3 nucleotides: TGTGCCAGCAGCACCGGGACTAGCGGACACAATGAGCAGTTCTTC. Protein sequence: CASSTGTSGHNEQFF.